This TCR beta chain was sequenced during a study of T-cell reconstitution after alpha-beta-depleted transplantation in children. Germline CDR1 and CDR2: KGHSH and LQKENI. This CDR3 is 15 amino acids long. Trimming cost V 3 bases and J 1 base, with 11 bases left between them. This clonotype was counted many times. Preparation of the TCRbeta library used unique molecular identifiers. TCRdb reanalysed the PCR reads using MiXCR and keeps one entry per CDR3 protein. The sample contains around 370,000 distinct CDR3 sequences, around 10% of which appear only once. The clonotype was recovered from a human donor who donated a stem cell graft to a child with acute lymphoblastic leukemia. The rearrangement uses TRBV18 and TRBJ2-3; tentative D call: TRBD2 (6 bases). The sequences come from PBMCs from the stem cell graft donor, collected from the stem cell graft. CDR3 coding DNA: TGTGCCAGCTCACCTCCGGGACTGGGCACAGATACGCAGTATTTT. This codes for CASSPPGLGTDTQYF. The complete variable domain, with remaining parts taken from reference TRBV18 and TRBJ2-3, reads NAGVMQNPRHLVRRRGQEARLRCSPMKGHSHVYWYRQLPEEGLKFMVYLQKENIIDESGMPKERFSAEFPKEGPSILRIQQVVRGDSAAYFCASSPPGLGTDTQYFGPGTRLTVL.